A selection of T cell receptor beta chains follows, all from one sample in a study of neurological immune-mediated disorders. Using its own MiXCR run on the 5' RACE reads, TCRdb lists one record per CDR3 protein. This sample carries about 120,000 distinct CDR3 sequences, about 3.2% of them seen once, and the ten largest clones take 1.3%. Sequenced: PBMCs. The receptors shown here come from a woman aged 25 to 39 with multiple sclerosis. Each CDR3 is given with its conserved first and last residue. The D gene is left open where the match is weak. Clone size, where shown, is once, few, many, or a class for clones that have expanded.

V gene	CDR3 length	clone size	D gene	J gene	CDR3 DNA	CDR3 protein
TRBV3-1	16	many	TRBD2	TRBJ2-1	TGTGCCAGCAGCCAAGGTGTGGGACTAGCGGGTGTTGAGCAGTTCTTC	CASSQGVGLAGVEQFF
TRBV7-8	14	-	-	TRBJ2-4	TGTGCCAGCAGCTTCGGCGGGAACAAAAAAATTCAGTACTTC	CASSFGGNKKIQYF
TRBV13	16	many	-	TRBJ2-1	TGTGCCAGCAGCTTAGGCCAGGGCGGATTATACAATGAGCAGTTCTTC	CASSLGQGGLYNEQFF
TRBV7-2	19	many	TRBD2	TRBJ2-3	TGTGCCAGCAGCTTAGGGGATGACTTAGCGGGAGGAGGGGCAGATACGCAGTATTTT	CASSLGDDLAGGGADTQYF
TRBV27	15	many	-	TRBJ1-1	TGTGCCAGCAGTTTATCAGGGAATCGGGACACTGAAGCTTTCTTT	CASSLSGNRDTEAFF
TRBV20-1	16	many	TRBD1	TRBJ2-6	TGCAGTCCCATTGGGACAGGGGTTTCTGGGGCCAACGTCCTGACTTTC	CSPIGTGVSGANVLTF
TRBV12-3/TRBV12-4	14	many	TRBD1	TRBJ1-5	TGTGCCAGCAGTCCGACAGGGACGCGTCCGCCCCAGCATTTT	CASSPTGTRPPQHF
TRBV5-5	16	many	-	TRBJ2-3	TGTGCCAGCAGCCCCCCGGACTTGCCGTCTACAGATACGCAGTATTTT	CASSPPDLPSTDTQYF
TRBV7-9	19	many	TRBD2	TRBJ2-7	TGTGCCAGCAGCCCTAGACTAGCGGGAGACGGACCGAACGCCTACGAGCAGTACTTC	CASSPRLAGDGPNAYEQYF
TRBV6-5	14	few	TRBD1	TRBJ1-2	TGTGCCAGCAAGGGGACAGGGGCTTGGTATGGCTACACCTTC	CASKGTGAWYGYTF
TRBV6-5	13	many	-	TRBJ2-1	TGTGCCAGCAGTTCCCGACTGCAATCAGAGCAGTTCTTC	CASSSRLQSEQFF
TRBV7-2	14	-	-	TRBJ2-7	TGTGCCAGCAACGTCCAGAGGGAGAGCTACGAGCAGTACTTC	CASNVQRESYEQYF
TRBV29-1	11	-	-	TRBJ1-2	TGCAGCATGAGCGACAGCTATGGCTACACCTTC	CSMSDSYGYTF
TRBV6-6	16	many	TRBD1	TRBJ1-2	TGTGCCAGCAGAGATGGGACAGGCGTAGCTAACTATGGCTACACCTTC	CASRDGTGVANYGYTF
TRBV29-1	14	many	TRBD2	TRBJ2-4	TGCAGCGTTACGGGGGGGGTAGCCAAAAACATTCAGTACTTC	CSVTGGVAKNIQYF
TRBV27	14	many	-	TRBJ2-1	TGTGCCAGCAGCCTAGGTGGACCATACAATGAGCAGTTCTTC	CASSLGGPYNEQFF
TRBV29-1	12	many	-	TRBJ2-1	TGCAGCGTTGATAGCAGGGTGGGGGAGCAGTTCTTC	CSVDSRVGEQFF
TRBV5-1	14	many	TRBD1	TRBJ2-6	TGCGCCAGCAGCTCGGGACAGGGGGCCAACGTCCTGACTTTC	CASSSGQGANVLTF
TRBV27	14	many	TRBD1	TRBJ2-1	TGTGCCAGCAGTTTCGGGACAGCCTACAATGAGCAGTTCTTC	CASSFGTAYNEQFF
TRBV6-6	15	many	TRBD2	TRBJ2-3	TGTGCCAGCAGCGCCGGGAGGGTTTCGGCAGATACGCAGTATTTT	CASSAGRVSADTQYF
TRBV7-2	13	many	-	TRBJ2-2	TGTGCCAGCAGCTTGCCGAACACCGGGGAGCTGTTTTTT	CASSLPNTGELFF
TRBV20-1	11	many	-	TRBJ1-1	TGCAGTGCTGGAATGAACACTGAAGCTTTCTTT	CSAGMNTEAFF
TRBV18	15	many	TRBD1	TRBJ2-2	TGTGCCAGCTCACCAAGGACAGGAGTTACCGGGGAGCTGTTTTTT	CASSPRTGVTGELFF
TRBV7-9	15	many	-	TRBJ1-5	TGTGCCAGCAGCTTAGGTGGCAGGGACAATCAGCCCCAGCATTTT	CASSLGGRDNQPQHF
TRBV12-3/TRBV12-4	13	many	-	TRBJ1-1	TGTGCCAGCAGTTTAGTCAGGGGAGTTGAAGCTTTCTTT	CASSLVRGVEAFF
TRBV27	15	many	TRBD1	TRBJ2-5	TGTGCCAGTCGTGGGGGACAGTCAATCCAAGAGACCCAGTACTTC	CASRGGQSIQETQYF
TRBV6-5	14	many	TRBD1	TRBJ1-3	TGTGCCAGCAGCAGGGGGTTGTCTGGAAACACCATATATTTT	CASSRGLSGNTIYF
TRBV20-1	14	-	TRBD1	TRBJ1-5	TGCAGTGCCCGGGACAGGGTCCCGGGTAAGCCCCAGCATTTT	CSARDRVPGKPQHF
TRBV5-1	15	many	-	TRBJ2-7	TGCGCCAGCAGCTTCGCCCCAGGGAGCTCCTACGAGCAGTACTTC	CASSFAPGSSYEQYF
TRBV6-2/TRBV6-3	13	many	TRBD2	TRBJ2-7	TGTGCCGTCCGACTAGCGCCGACCTACGAGCAGTACTTC	CAVRLAPTYEQYF
TRBV20-1	13	many	-	TRBJ2-4	TGCAGTGCCAGAGATCTAGCCAAAAACATTCAGTACTTC	CSARDLAKNIQYF
TRBV5-1	14	many	TRBD1	TRBJ1-2	TGCGCCAGCAGCCCCACCGGGACAGGGACTGGCTACACCTTC	CASSPTGTGTGYTF
TRBV7-2	14	-	-	TRBJ2-3	TGTGCCAGCATTCCGGGGGCCTCCACAGATACGCAGTATTTT	CASIPGASTDTQYF
TRBV11-2	17	many	TRBD1	TRBJ1-5	TGTGCCAGCAGCCCCGGCGGACAGGGATATAGCAATCAGCCCCAGCATTTT	CASSPGGQGYSNQPQHF
TRBV7-9	15	many	TRBD1	TRBJ2-3	TGTGCCAGCAGCCCGCCGGGGACAGGGACAGATACGCAGTATTTT	CASSPPGTGTDTQYF
TRBV7-8	15	many	-	TRBJ2-3	TGTGCCAGCAGCCAGCCAGGGGACAACACAGATACGCAGTATTTT	CASSQPGDNTDTQYF
TRBV5-1	12	-	-	TRBJ2-1	TGCGCCAGCAGCGCGGGTAATGATGAGCAGTTCTTC	CASSAGNDEQFF
TRBV11-2	12	many	-	TRBJ2-1	TGTGCCAGCAAGCAGGGGCTGAATGAGCAGTTCTTC	CASKQGLNEQFF
TRBV3-1	17	many	-	TRBJ1-2	TGTGCCAGCAGCCAAGAAGTAGGAATCTCCCCTAACTATGGCTACACCTTC	CASSQEVGISPNYGYTF